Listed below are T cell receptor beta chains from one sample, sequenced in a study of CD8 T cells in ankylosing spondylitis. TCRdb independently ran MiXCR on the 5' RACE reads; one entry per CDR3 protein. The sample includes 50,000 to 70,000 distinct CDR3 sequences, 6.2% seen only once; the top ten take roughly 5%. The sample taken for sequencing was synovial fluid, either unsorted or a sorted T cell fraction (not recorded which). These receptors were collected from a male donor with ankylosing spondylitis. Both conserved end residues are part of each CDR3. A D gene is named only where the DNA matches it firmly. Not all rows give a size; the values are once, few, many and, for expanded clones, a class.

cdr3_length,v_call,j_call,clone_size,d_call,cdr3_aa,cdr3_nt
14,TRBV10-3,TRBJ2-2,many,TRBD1,CAISGDRNTGELFF,TGTGCCATCAGTGGGGACAGGAACACCGGGGAGCTGTTTTTT
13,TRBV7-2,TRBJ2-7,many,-,CASSLAASYEQYF,TGTGCCAGCAGTCTGGCTGCCTCCTACGAGCAGTACTTC
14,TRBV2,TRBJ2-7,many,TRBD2,CASSPGTSGYEQYF,TGTGCCAGCAGCCCCGGGACTAGCGGATACGAGCAGTACTTC
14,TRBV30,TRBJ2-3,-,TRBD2,CAWSPGLAVLSQYF,TGTGCCTGGAGTCCCGGACTAGCAGTTCTCTCGCAGTATTTT
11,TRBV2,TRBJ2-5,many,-,CASSAGETQYF,TGTGCCAGCAGTGCTGGGGAGACCCAGTACTTC
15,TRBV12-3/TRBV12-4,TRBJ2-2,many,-,CASNRDGELAGELFF,TGTGCCAGCAACCGGGACGGGGAGTTGGCCGGGGAGCTGTTTTTT
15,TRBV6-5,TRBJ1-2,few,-,CASSSWGKDNYGYTF,TGTGCCAGCAGTTCGTGGGGGAAAGACAACTATGGCTACACCTTC
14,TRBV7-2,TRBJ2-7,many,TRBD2,CASKIAGAPYEQYF,TGTGCCAGCAAGATAGCGGGGGCCCCCTACGAGCAGTACTTC
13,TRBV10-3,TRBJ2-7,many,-,CAISGDVSYEQYF,TGTGCCATCAGCGGAGACGTCTCCTACGAGCAGTACTTC
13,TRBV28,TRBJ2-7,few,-,CASLGGNSYEQYF,TGTGCCTCTTTAGGCGGCAACTCCTACGAGCAGTACTTC
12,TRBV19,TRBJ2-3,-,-,CASTENGDTQYF,TGTGCCAGTACGGAAAACGGGGATACGCAGTATTTT
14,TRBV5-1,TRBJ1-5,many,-,CASSLGGTEQPQHF,TGCGCCAGCAGCTTGGGCGGGACGGAACAGCCCCAGCATTTT
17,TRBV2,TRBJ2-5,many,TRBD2,CASSEIGSGKRKETQYF,TGTGCCAGCAGTGAAATCGGCAGCGGGAAGAGGAAAGAGACCCAGTACTTC
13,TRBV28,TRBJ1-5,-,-,CASSLGATQPQHF,TGTGCCAGCAGTTTAGGGGCTACTCAGCCCCAGCATTTT
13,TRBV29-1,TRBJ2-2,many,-,CSVYYPNTGELFF,TGCAGCGTTTACTACCCGAACACCGGGGAGCTGTTTTTT
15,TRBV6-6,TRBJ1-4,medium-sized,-,CASSYPTGKDEKLFF,TGTGCCAGCAGTTACCCAACAGGGAAGGATGAAAAACTGTTTTTT
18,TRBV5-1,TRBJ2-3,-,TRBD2,CASSLARGLAGGPDTQYF,TGCGCCAGCAGCTTGGCCCGGGGACTAGCGGGAGGGCCAGATACGCAGTATTTT
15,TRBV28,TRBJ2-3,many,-,CASSPSDWSTDTQYF,TGTGCCAGCAGTCCCTCGGACTGGAGCACAGATACGCAGTATTTT
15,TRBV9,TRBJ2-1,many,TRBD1,CASSYDRALHNEQFF,TGTGCCAGCAGCTACGACAGGGCGTTACACAATGAGCAGTTCTTC
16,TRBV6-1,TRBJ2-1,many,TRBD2,CASSPPTSGSYNEQFF,TGTGCCAGCAGTCCCCCTACTAGCGGATCCTACAATGAGCAGTTCTTC
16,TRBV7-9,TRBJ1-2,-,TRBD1,CASSLSTTGVEGGYTF,TGTGCCAGCAGCTTGAGTACGACAGGGGTGGAGGGTGGCTACACCTTC
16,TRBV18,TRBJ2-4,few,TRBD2,CASSPPSGLAENIQYF,TGTGCCAGCTCACCACCGTCGGGACTAGCGGAAAACATTCAGTACTTC
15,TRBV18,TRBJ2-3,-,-,CASSPLLGEADTQYF,TGTGCCAGCTCACCGCTACTAGGCGAGGCAGATACGCAGTATTTT
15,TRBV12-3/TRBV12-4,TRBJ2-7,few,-,CASSYGTSQAYEQYF,TGTGCCAGCAGCTACGGGACAAGCCAAGCCTACGAGCAGTACTTC
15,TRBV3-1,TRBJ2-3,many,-,CASSQTGHFTDTQYF,TGTGCCAGCAGCCAGACGGGACATTTCACAGATACGCAGTATTTT
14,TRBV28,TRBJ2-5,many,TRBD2,CASSPLAGGETQYF,TGTGCCAGCAGTCCACTAGCGGGAGGAGAGACCCAGTACTTC
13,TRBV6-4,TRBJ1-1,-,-,CASGAELGTEAFF,TGTGCCAGCGGTGCAGAGCTGGGGACTGAAGCTTTCTTT
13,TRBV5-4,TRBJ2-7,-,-,CASSLDSGYEQYF,TGTGCCAGCAGCTTGGACTCCGGGTACGAGCAGTACTTC
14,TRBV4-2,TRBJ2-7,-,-,CASSQPSAGYEQYF,TGTGCCAGCAGCCAGCCGTCGGCGGGCTACGAGCAGTACTTC
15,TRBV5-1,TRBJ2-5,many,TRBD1,CASSLVSGGQETQYF,TGCGCCAGCAGCTTGGTGTCAGGGGGTCAAGAGACCCAGTACTTC
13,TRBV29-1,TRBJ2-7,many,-,CSALYDTSYEQYF,TGCAGCGCCCTATACGATACCAGCTACGAGCAGTACTTC
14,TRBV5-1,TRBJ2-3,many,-,CASSSLLSTDTQYF,TGCGCCAGCAGCTCGTTACTGAGCACAGATACGCAGTATTTT
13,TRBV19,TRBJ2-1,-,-,CASSITQGFEQFF,TGTGCCAGTAGTATAACACAGGGATTTGAGCAGTTCTTC
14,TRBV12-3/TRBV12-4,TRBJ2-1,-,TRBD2,CASRLAGSGIEQFF,TGTGCCAGCAGACTAGCGGGATCGGGAATTGAGCAGTTCTTC
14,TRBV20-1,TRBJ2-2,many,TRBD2,CSADIAGGPGELFF,TGCAGTGCTGACATAGCGGGAGGTCCCGGGGAGCTGTTTTTT
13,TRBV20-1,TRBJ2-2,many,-,CSAAAHVPGELFF,TGCAGTGCAGCCGCCCACGTCCCCGGGGAGCTGTTTTTT
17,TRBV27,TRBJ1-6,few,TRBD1,CASTRSRDRGPDSPLHF,TGTGCCAGCACCCGGTCCCGGGACAGGGGACCGGATTCACCCCTCCACTTT
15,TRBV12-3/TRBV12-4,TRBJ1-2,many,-,CASSLTQGFNYGYTF,TGTGCCAGCAGTTTAACCCAGGGATTTAACTATGGCTACACCTTC
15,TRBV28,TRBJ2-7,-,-,CASSSPGTGLDEQYF,TGTGCCAGCAGCTCACCCGGGACCGGGTTAGACGAGCAGTACTTC
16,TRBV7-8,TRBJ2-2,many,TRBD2,CASSRGAGGSPGELFF,TGTGCCAGCAGCCGGGGCGCGGGAGGTTCCCCCGGGGAGCTGTTTTTT
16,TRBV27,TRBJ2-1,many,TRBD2,CASNPALAGVYNEQFF,TGTGCCAGCAACCCAGCACTAGCGGGAGTTTACAATGAGCAGTTCTTC
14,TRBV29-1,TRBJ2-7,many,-,CSVGGRGSSYEQYF,TGCAGCGTTGGGGGTAGGGGGTCGTCCTACGAGCAGTACTTC
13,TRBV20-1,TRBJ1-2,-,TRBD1,CSARVDRADGYTF,TGCAGTGCTAGAGTCGACAGGGCGGATGGCTACACCTTC
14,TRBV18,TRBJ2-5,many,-,CASSSSNPGETQYF,TGTGCCAGCTCATCCTCAAACCCGGGAGAGACCCAGTACTTC
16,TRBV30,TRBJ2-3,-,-,CAWNRGLADSTDTQYF,TGTGCCTGGAACCGCGGTTTAGCGGATAGCACAGATACGCAGTATTTT
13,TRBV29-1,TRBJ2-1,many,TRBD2,CSVVGTSGSEQFF,TGCAGCGTTGTAGGGACTAGCGGGTCTGAGCAGTTCTTC
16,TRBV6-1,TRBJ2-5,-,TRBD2,CASSEAGLAGAETQYF,TGTGCCAGCAGTGAAGCGGGCCTAGCGGGAGCAGAGACCCAGTACTTC
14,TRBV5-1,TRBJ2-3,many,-,CASSSTTSTDTQYF,TGCGCCAGCAGCTCCACCACTAGCACAGATACGCAGTATTTT
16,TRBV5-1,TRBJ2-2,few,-,CASSLPKASNTGELFF,TGCGCCAGCAGCTTGCCGAAAGCCTCGAACACCGGGGAGCTGTTTTTT
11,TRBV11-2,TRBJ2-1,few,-,CASSFFPEQFF,TGTGCCAGCAGCTTTTTCCCTGAGCAGTTCTTC
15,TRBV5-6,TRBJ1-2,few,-,CASRSLDYATEGYTF,TGTGCCAGCAGATCGTTGGACTATGCAACGGAAGGCTACACCTTC
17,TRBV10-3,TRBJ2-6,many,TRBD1,CAISGLQGVSGANVLTF,TGTGCCATCAGTGGACTACAGGGGGTATCTGGGGCCAACGTCCTGACTTTC
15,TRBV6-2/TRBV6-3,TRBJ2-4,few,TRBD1,CASRAAGGLKNIQYF,TGTGCCAGCAGAGCAGCAGGGGGCTTAAAAAACATTCAGTACTTC
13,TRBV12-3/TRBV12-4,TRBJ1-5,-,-,CASRPQSNQPQHF,TGTGCCAGCAGGCCCCAGAGCAATCAGCCCCAGCATTTT
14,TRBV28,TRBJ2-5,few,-,CASSGGLPVETQYF,TGTGCCAGCAGTGGGGGGCTGCCGGTAGAGACCCAGTACTTC
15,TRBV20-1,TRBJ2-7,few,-,CSARDLSKGLYEQYF,TGCAGTGCTAGAGATTTAAGCAAAGGGCTCTACGAGCAGTACTTC
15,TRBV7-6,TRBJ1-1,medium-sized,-,CASSLVDSRNTEAFF,TGTGCCAGCAGCTTAGTAGACAGCCGAAACACTGAAGCTTTCTTT
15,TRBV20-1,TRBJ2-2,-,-,CSAPLYNGYTGELFF,TGCAGTGCTCCCCTTTACAACGGGTACACCGGGGAGCTGTTTTTT
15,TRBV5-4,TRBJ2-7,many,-,CASSLATGFSYEQYF,TGTGCCAGCAGCTTGGCAACAGGGTTCTCCTACGAGCAGTACTTC